Detailed here is one T cell receptor beta chain. Its antigen is undetermined. The PCR contained 60 Vbeta and 13 Jbeta primers. The method was immunoSEQ multiplex PCR; TCRdb's version includes in-frame clones alone and lacks a portion of them. The table shows 150,000 to 200,000 clones, with around 81% occurring only once. The data were taken from a study of cytomegalovirus exposure and HLA in healthy donors. Germline assignment: CDR1 SEHNR and CDR2 FQNEAQ (reference sequence). This CDR3 region has 14 residues. Trimming removed 5 bases at V and 2 bases at J, with 12 bases between. Whole-study results and caveats: Among TCR beta chains, those listed as cytomegalovirus-associated numbered over 150. Later analysis showed most CMV-associated TCR beta chains appearing HLA-restricted. TCR beta chains associated with HLA were, in a later analysis, more clonally expanded than equally common others. In vitro testing confirmed three CMV-associated chains as specific for CMV antigens.

This sequence was found in a man younger than 35 in good health and CMV-seronegative. The sample was PBMCs. This rearrangement joins TRBV7-9 to TRBJ1-2; D unresolved. The CDR3: CASSPSLLNYGYTF. DNA for the CDR3: TGTGCCAGCAGCCCCTCGTTATTAAACTATGGCTACACCTTC.